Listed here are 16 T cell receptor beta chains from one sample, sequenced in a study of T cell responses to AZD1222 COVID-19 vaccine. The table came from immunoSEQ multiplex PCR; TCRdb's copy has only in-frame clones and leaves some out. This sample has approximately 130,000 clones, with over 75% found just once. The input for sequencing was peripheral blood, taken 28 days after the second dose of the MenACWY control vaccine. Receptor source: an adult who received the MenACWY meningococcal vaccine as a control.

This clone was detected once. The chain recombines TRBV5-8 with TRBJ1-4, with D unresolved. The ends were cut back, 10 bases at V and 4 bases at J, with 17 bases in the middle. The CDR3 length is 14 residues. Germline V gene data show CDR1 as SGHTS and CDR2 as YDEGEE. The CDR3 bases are TGTGCCGTCCAAGTCTGGGGAATTAATGAAAAACTGTTTTTT. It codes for CAVQVWGINEKLFF. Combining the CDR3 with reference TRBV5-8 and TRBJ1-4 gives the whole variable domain EAGVTQSPTHLIKTRGQQATLRCSPISGHTSVYWYQQALGLGLQFLLWYDEGEERNRGNFPPRFSGRQFPNYSSELNVNALELEDSALYLCAVQVWGINEKLFFGSGTQLSVL.

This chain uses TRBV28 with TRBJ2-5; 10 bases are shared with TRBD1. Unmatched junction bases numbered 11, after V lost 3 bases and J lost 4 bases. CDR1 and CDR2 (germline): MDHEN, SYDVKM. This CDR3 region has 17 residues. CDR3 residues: CASSFYHPGQGRETQYF. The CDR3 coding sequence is TGTGCCAGCAGTTTTTACCATCCGGGACAGGGGCGAGAGACCCAGTACTTC.

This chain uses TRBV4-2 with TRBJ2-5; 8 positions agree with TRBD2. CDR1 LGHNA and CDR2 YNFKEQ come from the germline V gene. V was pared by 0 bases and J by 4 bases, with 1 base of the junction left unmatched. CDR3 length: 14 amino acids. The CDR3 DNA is TGTGCCAGCAGCCAAGATCGGGAGGGAGAGACCCAGTACTTC. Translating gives CASSQDREGETQYF.

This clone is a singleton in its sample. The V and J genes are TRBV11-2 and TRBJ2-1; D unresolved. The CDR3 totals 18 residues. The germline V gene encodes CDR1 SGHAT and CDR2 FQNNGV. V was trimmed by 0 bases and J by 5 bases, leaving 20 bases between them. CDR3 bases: TGTGCCAGCAGCTTAGATCTCCCCAGGACGGTGGAAAACAATGAGCAGTTCTTC. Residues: CASSLDLPRTVENNEQFF.

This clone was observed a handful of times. CDR3: CASSLERNYEQYF. CDR3 sequence (DNA): TGCGCCAGCAGCTTGGAGAGAAACTACGAGCAGTACTTC. The genes are TRBV5-1 and TRBJ2-7; D not resolved. Germline CDR1 and CDR2: SGHRS and YFSETQ. This CDR3 is 13 amino acids long. Trimming removed 0 bases at V and 3 bases at J, with 7 bases between.

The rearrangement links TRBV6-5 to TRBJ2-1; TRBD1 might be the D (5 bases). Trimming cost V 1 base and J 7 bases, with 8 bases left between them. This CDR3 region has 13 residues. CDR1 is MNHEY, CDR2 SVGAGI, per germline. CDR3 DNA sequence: TGTGCCAGCAGTTACTGGGGCGCTAATGAGCAGTTCTTC. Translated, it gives CASSYWGANEQFF.

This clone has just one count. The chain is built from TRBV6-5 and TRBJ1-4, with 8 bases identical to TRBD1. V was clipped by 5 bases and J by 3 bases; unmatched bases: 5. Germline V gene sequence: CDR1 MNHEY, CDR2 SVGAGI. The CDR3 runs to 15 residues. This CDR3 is CASSQTGAPNEKLFF. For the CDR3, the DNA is TGTGCCAGCAGTCAGACAGGGGCTCCTAATGAAAAACTGTTTTTT.

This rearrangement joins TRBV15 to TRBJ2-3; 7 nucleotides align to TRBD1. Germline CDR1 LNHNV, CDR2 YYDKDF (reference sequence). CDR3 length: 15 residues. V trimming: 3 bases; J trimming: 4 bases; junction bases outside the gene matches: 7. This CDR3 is CATSSRTGESDTQYF. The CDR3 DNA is TGTGCCACCAGCAGTAGAACAGGGGAATCAGATACGCAGTATTTT.

The CDR3 coding sequence is TGTGCCAGCAGCTTAGTCAGGGGCACTGAAGCTTTCTTT. Amino acid sequence: CASSLVRGTEAFF. This chain uses TRBV11-2 with TRBJ1-1; D perhaps matches TRBD1 (6 bases). The CDR3 is made up of 13 amino acids. V dropped 1 base and J dropped 4 bases, with 7 bases sitting between them. CDR1 and CDR2 from the germline V gene are SGHAT and FQNNGV.

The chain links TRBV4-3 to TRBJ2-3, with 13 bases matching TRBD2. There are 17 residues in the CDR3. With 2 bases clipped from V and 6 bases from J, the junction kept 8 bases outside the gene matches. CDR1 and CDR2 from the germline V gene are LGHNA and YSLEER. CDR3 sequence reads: CASSQRPTSGGGDTQYF. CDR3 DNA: TGCGCCAGCAGCCAACGTCCCACTAGCGGGGGGGGCGATACGCAGTATTTT.

The CDR3 region has the DNA TGTGCCAGCAGCCTAGACACCTACGAGCAGTACTTC. Translation gives CASSLDTYEQYF. The chain is built from TRBV3-1 (or the pseudogene TRBV3-2) and TRBJ2-7; unclear D gene. V lost 4 bases and J lost 2, with 6 bases in between. The CDR3 sequence is 12 residues long. Germline CDR1 LGHDT, CDR2 YNNKEL (reference sequence).

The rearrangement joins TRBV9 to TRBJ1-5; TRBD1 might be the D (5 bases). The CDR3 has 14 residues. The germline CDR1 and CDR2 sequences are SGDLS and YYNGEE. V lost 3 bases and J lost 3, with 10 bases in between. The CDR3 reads CASSATGTNQPQHF. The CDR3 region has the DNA TGTGCCAGCAGCGCTACAGGTACCAATCAGCCCCAGCATTTT.

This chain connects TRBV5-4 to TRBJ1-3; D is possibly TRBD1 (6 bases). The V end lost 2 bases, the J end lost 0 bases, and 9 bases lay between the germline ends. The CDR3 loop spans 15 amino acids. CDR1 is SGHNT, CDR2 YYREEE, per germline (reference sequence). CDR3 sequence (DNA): TGTGCCAGCAGCTTCTCGGGGGCCTCTGGAAACACCATATATTTT. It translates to CASSFSGASGNTIYF.

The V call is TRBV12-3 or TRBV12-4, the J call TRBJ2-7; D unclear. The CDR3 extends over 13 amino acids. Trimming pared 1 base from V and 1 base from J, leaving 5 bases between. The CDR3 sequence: CASSLEPSYEQYV. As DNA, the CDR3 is TGTGCCAGCAGTTTAGAACCTTCCTACGAGCAGTACGTC.

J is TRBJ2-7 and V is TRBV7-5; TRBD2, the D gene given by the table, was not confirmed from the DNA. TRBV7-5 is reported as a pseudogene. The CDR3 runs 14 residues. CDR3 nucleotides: TGTGTCAGAAGCCCCGGGGGAACCTCCTACGAGCAGTACGTC. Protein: CVRSPGGTSYEQYV.

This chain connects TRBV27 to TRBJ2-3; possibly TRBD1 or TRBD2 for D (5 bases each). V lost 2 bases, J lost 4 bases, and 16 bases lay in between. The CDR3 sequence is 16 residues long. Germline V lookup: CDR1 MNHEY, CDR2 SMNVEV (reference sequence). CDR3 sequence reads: CASSLRDQTYPDTQYF. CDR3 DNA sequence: TGTGCCAGCAGTTTAAGGGACCAAACTTACCCAGATACGCAGTATTTT.